This TCR beta chain derives from a study of T cell responses to AZD1222 COVID-19 vaccine. The study pooled second doses at about 4 or about 12 weeks. Study outcomes and limitations: White British donors predominated, females outnumbered males, and clonal diversity was possibly underestimated. Regions 160-218 and 743-854 held dominance among vaccine-associated CD4 TCRs, which spanned spike. Spike-specific TCR breadth and depth grew following two AZD1222 doses.

Trimming removed 5 bases at V and 5 bases at J, with 3 bases between. CDR3 length equals 11 residues. Germline values: CDR1 MNHNS, CDR2 SASEGT. On this clone itself: What it recognizes is unknown.

Generated by immunoSEQ multiplex PCR, the TCRdb table keeps only in-frame clones and is missing some. The sample has roughly 120,000 clones; approximately 94% are singletons. This clonotype was sampled from an adult who received the AZD1222 COVID-19 vaccine. The sample here was peripheral blood, taken 28 days after the second AZD1222 dose. The rearrangement joins TRBV6-1 to TRBJ2-2; D is unclear. CDR3 nucleotides: TGTGCCAGCAGTTCGACCGGGGAGCTGTTTTTT. Translating gives CASSSTGELFF.